The next 12 T cell receptor beta chains were all read from a single sample in a study of blood T cell repertoires in COVID-19. Sequenced by immunoSEQ multiplex PCR; TCRdb stores in-frame clones only, minus some. The sample consists of about 200,000 clones, approximately 90% of them appearing once. Sequencing used peripheral blood. The receptors originated from a man aged 55 to 69 with active or convalescent COVID-19.

The rearrangement uses TRBV11-2 and TRBJ2-7, with TRBD2 identical over 8 bases. The V gene's germline CDR1 is SGHAT and CDR2 FQNNGV. The CDR3 covers 16 residues. Trimming took 0 bases from V and 3 from J; bases not matched to a gene: 7. The CDR3, as DNA: TGTGCCAGCAGCTTAGACGGTAGCGGGGCTTTCTACGAGCAGTACTTC. Translation: CASSLDGSGAFYEQYF. Full variable domain (outside the CDR3, taken from reference TRBV11-2 and TRBJ2-7): EAGVAQSPRYKIIEKRQSVAFWCNPISGHATLYWYQQILGQGPKLLIQFQNNGVVDDSQLPKDRFSAERLKGVDSTLKIQPAKLEDSAVYLCASSLDGSGAFYEQYFGPGTRLTVT.

The V and J genes are TRBV6-5 and TRBJ1-1, with a tentative D call TRBD1 (6 bases). From germline, CDR1 is MNHEY and CDR2 SVGAGI. This CDR3 spans 13 amino acids. Trimming took off 6 bases at V and 4 bases at J, with 12 bases between the two ends. The CDR3 here is CASSEGGPTEAFF. The CDR3 bases are TGTGCCAGCAGCGAGGGGGGGCCCACTGAAGCTTTCTTT.

The rearrangement joins TRBV10-3 to TRBJ1-2, with TRBD1 matching over 7 bases. Germline V CDR1 and CDR2: ENHRY, SYGVKD. The CDR3 has 13 amino acids. V lost 4 bases, J lost 4 bases, and 3 bases stayed unmatched. The CDR3 protein is CAISAGQSYGYTF. The DNA for the CDR3 is TGTGCCATCAGTGCGGGACAGAGCTATGGCTACACCTTC.

V and J are TRBV4-2 and TRBJ1-2; D is uncertain. CDR3 length equals 14 residues. Trimming shortened V by 1 base and J by 4 bases, and 10 bases separated the two germline ends. Germline CDR1 is LGHNA and CDR2 is YNFKEQ. The CDR3 is CASSQVLSGYGYTF. The CDR3 DNA is TGTGCCAGCAGCCAAGTTTTGTCCGGCTATGGCTACACCTTC.

V and J are TRBV24-1 and TRBJ1-5, with D unresolved. The length of the CDR3 is 14 residues. Germline loops: CDR1 KGHDR, CDR2 SFDVKD. Trimming pared 4 bases from V and 2 bases from J, leaving 8 bases between. The CDR3 nucleotides read TGTGCCACCAGTGACCCCCGAGGCAATCAGCCCCAGCATTTT. Protein product: CATSDPRGNQPQHF.

This clone was seen only a few times. This chain connects TRBV2 to TRBJ1-5, with D possibly matching TRBD1 (6 bases). Germline lookup yields CDR1 SNHLY and CDR2 FYNNEI. The CDR3 totals 17 residues. V shed 0 bases and J shed 5 bases, with 17 bases lying between them. CDR3 nucleotides: TGTGCCAGCAGTGAAGCGCGGAGACAGGTCCTATATCAGCCCCAGCATTTT. Protein: CASSEARRQVLYQPQHF.

The V call is TRBV11-2, the J call TRBJ1-3, with a tentative D call TRBD1 (5 bases). Germline-derived CDR1 and CDR2 are SGHAT and FQNNGV. The germline V and J ends were trimmed by 5 bases and 0 bases, with 11 bases remaining between them. CDR3 length equals 15 residues. This CDR3 is CASSLGGSSGNTIYF. The DNA of the CDR3 is TGTGCCAGCAGCCTTGGGGGGAGCTCTGGAAACACCATATATTTT.

This chain uses TRBV7-2 with TRBJ2-5, with 12 bases that match TRBD2. The CDR3 has 15 residues. The germline CDR1 and CDR2 sequences are SGHTA and FQGNSA. J lost 8 bases, V lost 4 bases, and 8 bases had no gene match. CDR3 nucleotide sequence: TGTGCCAGCAGCTCGGGGACTAGCGGGCCTAGAACCCAGTACTTC. Amino acids: CASSSGTSGPRTQYF.

The chain is built from TRBV6-1 and TRBJ1-6, with D unresolved. Trimming cost V 2 bases and J 6 bases, with 11 bases left between them. Germline-derived CDR1 and CDR2 are MNHNS and SASEGT. There are 15 residues in the CDR3. The chain's CDR3 is CASSEQRTLNSPLHF. For the CDR3, the DNA is TGTGCCAGCAGTGAACAGCGAACCCTTAATTCACCCCTCCACTTT.

The genes are TRBV7-3 and TRBJ2-3; D may be TRBD2 (5 bases). This CDR3 comprises 14 residues. Between the trimmed V and J ends, which lost 1 base and 3 bases, there was a span of 8 bases. In germline, CDR1 is SGHTA, CDR2 FQGTGA. The chain's CDR3 is CASSLNPGTDTQYF. In DNA form, the CDR3 reads TGTGCCAGCAGCTTAAATCCGGGGACAGATACGCAGTATTTT.

The sample holds a few counts of this clone. The chain is built from TRBV11-3 and TRBJ1-1; D call uncertain. CDR3 length: 13 residues. Looked up from germline, CDR1 is SGHNT and CDR2 is YENEEA. V was trimmed by 5 bases and J by 5 bases, leaving 12 bases between them. Written as DNA, the CDR3 is TGTGCCAGCAGCCAGCATCGGCGGACTGAAGCTTTCTTT. This sequence encodes CASSQHRRTEAFF.

The rearrangement links TRBV7-9 to TRBJ2-2; D is possibly TRBD1 (5 bases). The CDR3 covers 14 residues. V was pared by 1 base and J by 4 bases, with 7 bases between. Germline CDR1 reads SEHNR; CDR2 reads FQNEAQ (reference sequence). Here the CDR3 DNA reads TGTGCCAGCAGCTTAGTTGGGGCCACCGGGGAGCTGTTTTTT. Encoded protein: CASSLVGATGELFF.